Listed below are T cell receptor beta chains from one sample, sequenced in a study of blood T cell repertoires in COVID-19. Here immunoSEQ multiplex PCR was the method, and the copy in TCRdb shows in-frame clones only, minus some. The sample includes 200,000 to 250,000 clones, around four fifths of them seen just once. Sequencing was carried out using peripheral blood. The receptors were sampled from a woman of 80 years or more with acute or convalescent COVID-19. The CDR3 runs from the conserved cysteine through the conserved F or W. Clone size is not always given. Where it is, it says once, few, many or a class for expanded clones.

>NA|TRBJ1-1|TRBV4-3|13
CASSQPGDTEAFF
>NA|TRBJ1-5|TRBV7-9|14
CASSLGTANQPQHF
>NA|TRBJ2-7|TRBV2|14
CASRWDRGTYEQYF
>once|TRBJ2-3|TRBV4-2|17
CASSQETAGGTGDTQYF
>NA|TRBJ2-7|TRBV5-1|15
CASSQRPQGAVEQYF
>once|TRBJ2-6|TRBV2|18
CASSETGTSGSGANVLTF
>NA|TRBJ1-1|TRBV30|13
CAWIGQLNTEAFF
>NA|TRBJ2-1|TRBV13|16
CASSLFGGGTYNEQFF
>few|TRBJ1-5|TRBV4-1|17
CASSQVQGARSNQPQHF
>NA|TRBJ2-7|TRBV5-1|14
CASSLRTGPYEQYF
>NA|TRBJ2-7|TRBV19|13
CASGTGVTYEQYF
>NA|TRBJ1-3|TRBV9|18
CASSVASLDRISGNTIYF
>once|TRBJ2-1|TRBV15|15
CATSRGGAGEHEQFF
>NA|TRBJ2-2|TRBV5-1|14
CASSLAQNGGELFF
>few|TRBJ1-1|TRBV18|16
CASSPPGGLGNTEAFF
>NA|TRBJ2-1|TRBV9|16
CASSLTGTSGSNEQFF
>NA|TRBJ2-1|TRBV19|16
CASRNPGTGAYNEQFF
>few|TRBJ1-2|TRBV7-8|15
CASSLSQGVGYGYTF
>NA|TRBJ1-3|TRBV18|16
CASSPRQASSGNTIYF
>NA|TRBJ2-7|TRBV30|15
CAWRPTGTGSYEQYF
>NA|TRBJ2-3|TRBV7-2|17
CASSLGLAGGGADTQYF
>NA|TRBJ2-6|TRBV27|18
CASSLHRGGGTGANVLTF
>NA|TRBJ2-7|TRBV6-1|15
CASSDPDRASYEQYF
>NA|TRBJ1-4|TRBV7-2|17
CASSPRGGLSTNEKLFF
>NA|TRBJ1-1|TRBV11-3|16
CASSAIRNNRGRRAFF
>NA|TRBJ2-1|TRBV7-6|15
CASSPVGTSGNEQFF
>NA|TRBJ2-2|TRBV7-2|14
CASSPYQGDGELFF
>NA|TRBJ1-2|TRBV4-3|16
CASSLWGVGNFYGYTF
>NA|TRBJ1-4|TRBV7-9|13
CASSLFGREELFF
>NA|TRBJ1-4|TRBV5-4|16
CASSFFGQGVNEKLFF
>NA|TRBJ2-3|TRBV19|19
CATAPSFGAGGWGTDTQYF
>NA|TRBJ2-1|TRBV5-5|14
CASSSRTGRDEQFF
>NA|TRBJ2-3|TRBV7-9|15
CASRLLAGGLDTQYF
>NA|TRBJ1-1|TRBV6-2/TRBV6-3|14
CASSRPGLFPEAFF
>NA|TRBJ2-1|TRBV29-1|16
CSVRQQGAGRRNEQFF
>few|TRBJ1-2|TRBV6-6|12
CASSYKTGNYTF
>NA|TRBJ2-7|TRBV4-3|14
CASSQGTEPYEQYF